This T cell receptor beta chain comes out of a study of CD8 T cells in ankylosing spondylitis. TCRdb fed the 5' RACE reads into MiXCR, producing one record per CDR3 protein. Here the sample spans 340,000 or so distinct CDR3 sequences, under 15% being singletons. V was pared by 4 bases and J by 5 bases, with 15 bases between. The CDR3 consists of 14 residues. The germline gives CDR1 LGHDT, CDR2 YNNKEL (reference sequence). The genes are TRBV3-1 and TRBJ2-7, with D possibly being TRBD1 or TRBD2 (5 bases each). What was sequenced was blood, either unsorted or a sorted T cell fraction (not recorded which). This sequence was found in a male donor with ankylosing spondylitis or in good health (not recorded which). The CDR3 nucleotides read TGTGCCAGCAGCCCCACCGGGACCACTCACGAGCAGTACTTC. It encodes CASSPTGTTHEQYF.